This T cell receptor (beta chain) was found in a study of blood T cell repertoires in COVID-19. Sequencing used immunoSEQ multiplex PCR; TCRdb keeps in-frame clones, though not all of them. The sample carries around 380,000 clones, over 75% recorded once. Losses at the gene ends were 7 bases for V and 0 bases for J; bases not matched to a gene: 5. Germline assignment: CDR1 MNHEY and CDR2 SVGAGI. This CDR3 is built from 15 residues. J is TRBJ2-2 and V is TRBV6-5; 7 bases agree with TRBD1. Material: PBMCs or T cells enriched from blood (not recorded which). The receptor was derived from a man between 25 and 39 years old who had recovered from COVID-19. The CDR3 spells CASIPTGPNTGELFF. The CDR3 nucleotides are TGTGCCAGCATCCCGACAGGGCCGAACACCGGGGAGCTGTTTTTT.